A selection of T cell receptor beta chains follows, all from one sample in a study of blood T cell repertoires in COVID-19. Repertoires were generated with immunoSEQ multiplex PCR, while TCRdb's copy carries only in-frame clones and drops some. The sample shows almost 100,000 clones, about 89% of them seen only once. Input material: peripheral blood. These receptor sequences come from a man aged 45-65 years with acute or convalescent COVID-19. Both conserved end residues are part of each CDR3.

16,TRBV4-2,TRBJ2-1,CASSQASGTSQGEQFF
19,TRBV3-1/TRBV3-2,TRBJ2-1,CASSQDQSGLAARFAEQFF
14,TRBV5-4,TRBJ2-3,CASSLSSNPDTQYF
14,TRBV5-4,TRBJ2-2,CASSLGVNTGELFF
13,TRBV19,TRBJ1-6,CASSLTGNSPLHF
23,TRBV12-5,TRBJ2-1,CASGLVQLTSGRTTGSSYNEQFF
13,TRBV6-5,TRBJ2-1,CASTSDSYNEQFF
16,TRBV18,TRBJ1-1,CASSPQTGGMNTEAFF
14,TRBV5-1,TRBJ1-2,CASSRTGGNYGYTF
15,TRBV5-4,TRBJ2-1,CASSGTSGSWNEQFF
17,TRBV10-3,TRBJ2-5,CAISEVPGLAGRETQYF
14,TRBV30,TRBJ2-3,CAWRSSGSADTQYF
16,TRBV5-1,TRBJ2-7,CASSLWGLAGGYEQYF
14,TRBV9,TRBJ1-2,CASSYSGGDYGYTF
16,TRBV3-1/TRBV3-2,TRBJ2-1,CASSQTLGSSYNEQFF
14,TRBV7-9,TRBJ2-7,CASSLGLVSYEQYF
15,TRBV19,TRBJ1-4,CASSMDRAHGEKLFF
14,TRBV7-6,TRBJ2-7,CASSTSGGPYEQYF
16,TRBV5-5,TRBJ2-3,CASSFMTGGDRDTQYF
14,TRBV9,TRBJ2-3,CASSSSGRTDTQYF
13,TRBV10-1,TRBJ2-2,CATRGASTGELFF
14,TRBV5-4,TRBJ2-4,CASSFTGTENIQYF
16,TRBV7-2,TRBJ1-3,CASSPNPTGAGNTIYF
17,TRBV15,TRBJ2-1,CATSRGGNGGSLDEQFF
15,TRBV6-1,TRBJ1-2,CASSEALVQAYGYTF
14,TRBV19,TRBJ2-7,CASSTSTTAYEQYF
15,TRBV7-9,TRBJ1-3,CASSLHLSSGNTIYF
11,TRBV2,TRBJ1-2,CASSLLQGYTF
15,TRBV11-2,TRBJ2-7,CASSFRGGSNYEQYF
15,TRBV29-1,TRBJ1-5,CSVESVDSHNQPQHF
16,TRBV3-1/TRBV3-2,TRBJ2-5,CASSLTTGSYWETQYF
19,TRBV7-2,TRBJ2-7,CASSSPGQIVGRTGHEQYF
17,TRBV24-1,TRBJ2-5,CATSEPGTRRGGETQYF
14,TRBV6-5,TRBJ2-5,CASSYSASQETQYF
19,TRBV11-2,TRBJ2-2,CASSLARLTGTGRTGELFF
15,TRBV7-8,TRBJ2-3,CASSSRLAGRSTQYF
14,TRBV28,TRBJ1-2,CASNSLGPNYGYTF
14,TRBV2,TRBJ2-1,CASSGGLASNEQFF
14,TRBV6-5,TRBJ2-1,CASTPSSPYNEQFF
15,TRBV11-3,TRBJ2-5,CASRRVRRAQETQYF
13,TRBV19,TRBJ2-5,CASSPRGGETQYF
18,TRBV14,TRBJ2-1,CASSQVMGLAGGTGEQFF
15,TRBV9,TRBJ1-4,CASSVGDRGFEKLFF
16,TRBV11-3,TRBJ2-2,CASSFYLDRNTGELFF
14,TRBV7-9,TRBJ2-7,CASTIEGTWQGARF
12,TRBV5-4,TRBJ1-4,CASEGPGEKLFF
15,TRBV19,TRBJ1-1,CASSIGQGWRTEAFF
13,TRBV4-2,TRBJ2-7,CASSQGRWDEQYF
15,TRBV10-3,TRBJ2-5,CAISLAGGPAETQYF
11,TRBV25-1,TRBJ1-1,CASSIKGRAFF
14,TRBV15,TRBJ2-4,CATSRERGRDIQYF